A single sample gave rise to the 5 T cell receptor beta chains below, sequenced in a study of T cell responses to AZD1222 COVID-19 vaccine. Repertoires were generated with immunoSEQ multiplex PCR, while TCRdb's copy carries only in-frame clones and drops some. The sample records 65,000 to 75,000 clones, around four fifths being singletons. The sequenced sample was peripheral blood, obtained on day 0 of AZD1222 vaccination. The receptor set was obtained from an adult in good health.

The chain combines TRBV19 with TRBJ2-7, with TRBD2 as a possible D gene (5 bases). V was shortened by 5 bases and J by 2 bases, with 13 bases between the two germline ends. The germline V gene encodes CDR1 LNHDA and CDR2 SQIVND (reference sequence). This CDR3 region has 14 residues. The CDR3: CASSRRGFTYEQYF. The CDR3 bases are TGTGCCAGTAGTCGACGGGGATTCACCTACGAGCAGTACTTC.

As DNA, the CDR3 is TGTGCTAGTGGGGGGACAGGGCTAATCACCGGGGAGCTGTTTTTT. Translating gives CASGGTGLITGELFF. V is TRBV12-5 and J is TRBJ2-2; 9 bases line up with TRBD1. Germline CDR1 LGHNT, CDR2 FRNRAP. This CDR3 has 15 amino acids. Trimming removed 6 bases from V and 4 bases from J; junction bases left unmatched: 6.

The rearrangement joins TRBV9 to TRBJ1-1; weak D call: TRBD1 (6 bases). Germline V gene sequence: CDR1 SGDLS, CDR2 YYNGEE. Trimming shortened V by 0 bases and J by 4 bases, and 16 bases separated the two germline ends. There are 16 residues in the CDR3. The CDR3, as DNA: TGTGCCAGCAGCGTAGCTCCTCTGGAAGGGGGCACTGAAGCTTTCTTT. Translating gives CASSVAPLEGGTEAFF.

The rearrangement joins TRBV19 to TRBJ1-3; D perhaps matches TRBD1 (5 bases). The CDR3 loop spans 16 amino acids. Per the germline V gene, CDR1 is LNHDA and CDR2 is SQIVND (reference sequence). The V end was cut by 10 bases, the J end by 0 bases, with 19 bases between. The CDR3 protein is CATYSRDGRSGNTIYF. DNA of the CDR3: TGTGCCACCTATTCTCGGGACGGCCGCTCTGGAAACACCATATATTTT.

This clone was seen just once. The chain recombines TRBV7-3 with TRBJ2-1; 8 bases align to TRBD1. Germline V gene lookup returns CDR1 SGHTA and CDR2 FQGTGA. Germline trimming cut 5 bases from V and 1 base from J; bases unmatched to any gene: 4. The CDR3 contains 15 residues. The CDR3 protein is CASSPTGGSYNEQFF. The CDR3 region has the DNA TGTGCCAGCAGCCCAACAGGGGGATCCTACAATGAGCAGTTCTTC.